This T cell receptor (beta chain) was recovered during a study of response to subunit inactivated influenza vaccine. TCRdb reprocessed the RT-PCR reads with MiXCR, giving one entry per CDR3 protein. The sample carries hundreds of thousands of distinct CDR3 sequences, about a sixth recorded once. Looked up from germline, CDR1 is MNHEY and CDR2 is SVGEGT. Trimming pared 5 bases from V and 4 bases from J, leaving 15 bases between. The CDR3 has 15 amino acids. The genes are TRBV6-2 or TRBV6-3 and TRBJ1-5; perhaps TRBD1 as D (6 bases). The clonotype originates from a man aged 50 to 59 who received an inactivated influenza vaccine. Sequencing used PBMCs from blood, obtained 12 days after vaccination. Written as DNA, the CDR3 is TGTGCCAGCAGTCCACAGGGAAGAGGAAATCAGCCCCAGCATTTT. This sequence encodes CASSPQGRGNQPQHF.